This T cell receptor (beta chain) derives from a study of CD8+CD57+ T cells in acquired aplastic anemia. Study-wide context: When averaged, DNA from sorted CD4+ and CD8+ cells came to 3 to 4 ug. Healthy donors yielded roughly 9.9 million CD4+ cell reads on average. Study results and limitations: Patients and controls shared about 30 CD8+ CDR3 sequences, which appeared highly expressed in patients and within their immunodominant clones.

Investigators profiled TCR beta VDJ and CDR3 from genomic DNA template. One entry per CDR3 protein, called by TCRdb with MiXCR from the reads. The sample comprises hundreds of thousands of distinct CDR3 sequences, under 80% of which are singletons, and 4% rests with the top ten. Notes on this clonotype: The antigen remains unidentified. Its ends do not fully match the called genes, so a read error is possible.

The CDR3 contains 13 residues. CDR1 is SGHRS, CDR2 YFSETQ, per germline. The TCR comes from a human donor in good health, serving as a control. Material for sequencing was sorted CD4+, CD8+, or CD8+CD57+ T cells (not recorded which) from PBMCs. This chain links TRBV5-1 with TRBJ1-5; D uncertain. The CDR3 region is CASNQGSHNPQHF. The CDR3 nucleotides are TGTGCCAGCAATCAAGGCAGCCATAATCCCCAGCATTTT.